This T cell receptor beta chain was sequenced during a study of cytomegalovirus exposure and HLA in healthy donors. Turning to the study itself: From HLA-typed donors, an early data release held approximately 85 million unique TCRs. Study-level findings and limits: When presence/absence was analysed, sequencing depth was taken to be roughly uniform across donors. Follow-up analysis seemed to connect common viral pathogens with several of the most significant clusters identified.

As concerns this clone: The antigen is not known.

Primers for the PCR totalled 60 Vbeta and 13 Jbeta. TCRdb's table, derived via immunoSEQ multiplex PCR, lists solely in-frame clones and lacks some. The table records fewer than 140,000 clones, about four fifths of them present only once. V was shortened by 3 bases and J by 6 bases, with 14 bases between the two germline ends. The CDR3 extends over 14 amino acids. Germline V lookup: CDR1 SEHNR, CDR2 FQNEAQ (reference sequence). The receptor's source is a woman aged 50 to 60 in good health and CMV-seropositive. The sequencing sample was made of PBMCs. V is TRBV7-9 and J is TRBJ1-1; possible D gene TRBD1, 5 bases. The chain's CDR3 is CASSLNQGSAEAFF. The CDR3 DNA reads as TGTGCCAGCAGCTTGAACCAGGGCTCGGCTGAAGCTTTCTTT.